These 30 T cell receptor beta chains came from one sample sequenced in a study of blood T cell repertoires in COVID-19. Profiling relied on immunoSEQ multiplex PCR, and the TCRdb table lists in-frame clones only, not all of them. The repertoire includes some 65,000 clones, about four fifths of them detected once, and 9% to 10% sits in the top ten. Specimen: peripheral blood. These receptors all stem from a human donor in a cohort sampled during active COVID-19.

The chain couples TRBV5-1 to TRBJ1-2, with 10 bases aligning to TRBD1. The V and J ends lost 4 bases and 6 bases, in that order; junction bases with no gene match: 3. This CDR3 region has 13 residues. Germline CDR1 SGHRS, CDR2 YFSETQ. For the CDR3, the DNA is TGCGCCAGCAGCCATGGGACAGGGGATGGCTACACCTTC. Protein: CASSHGTGDGYTF. Full variable domain (missing parts from reference TRBV5-1 and TRBJ1-2): KAGVTQTPRYLIKTRGQQVTLSCSPISGHRSVSWYQQTPGQGLQFLFEYFSETQRNKGNFPGRFSGRQFSNSRSEMNVSTLELGDSALYLCASSHGTGDGYTFGSGTRLTVV.

This chain connects TRBV7-9 to TRBJ2-5; D might be TRBD1 (6 bases). CDR1 and CDR2 from the germline V gene are SEHNR and FQNEAQ (reference sequence). V was shortened by 4 bases and J by 1 base, with 10 bases between the two germline ends. The CDR3 contains 14 residues. This CDR3 reads CASSSATGQETQYF. CDR3 sequence (DNA): TGTGCCAGCAGCTCCGCGACAGGCCAAGAGACCCAGTACTTC.

The chain uses TRBV27 and TRBJ2-7; TRBD2 might be the D (5 bases). The CDR3 sequence is 15 residues long. Trimming stripped 6 bases from V and 6 bases from J, with 21 bases between. Germline lookup yields CDR1 MNHEY and CDR2 SMNVEV (reference sequence). The chain's CDR3 is CASSRGQRERREQYF. The CDR3 DNA reads TGTGCCAGCAGCCGAGGGCAGCGCGAACGGCGCGAGCAGTACTTC.

The chain recombines TRBV14 with TRBJ1-2; D may be TRBD1 (6 bases). The CDR3 covers 12 residues. V lost 4 bases, J lost 8 bases, and 11 bases lay in between. Germline V gene lookup returns CDR1 SGHDN and CDR2 FVKESK. Here the CDR3 DNA reads TGTGCCAGCAGCCTTTCAGGGGTCGGCTACACCTTC. Translation: CASSLSGVGYTF.

The chain uses TRBV18 and TRBJ2-3, with 8 nucleotides matching TRBD1. The germline gives CDR1 KGHSH, CDR2 LQKENI. Trimming cost V 4 bases and J 4 bases; bases outside gene matches: 7. The CDR3 sequence is 15 residues long. CDR3 sequence reads: CASSLGPGGPDTQYF. The DNA of the CDR3 is TGTGCCAGCTCACTCGGGCCAGGGGGCCCAGATACGCAGTATTTT.

The CDR3: CASSLAGAGANVLTF. DNA for the CDR3: TGTGCCAGCAGCTTAGCGGGAGCTGGGGCCAACGTCCTGACTTTC. The chain recombines TRBV7-2 with TRBJ2-6, with TRBD2 as a possible D gene (5 bases). The CDR3 totals 15 residues. Germline V gene sequence: CDR1 SGHTA, CDR2 FQGNSA. Trimming took 0 bases from V and 2 from J, leaving 5 bases between them.

The rearrangement links TRBV6-2 or TRBV6-3 to TRBJ2-5; weak D call: TRBD2 (5 bases). The ends were cut back, 6 bases at V and 4 bases at J, with 18 bases in the middle. The germline gives CDR1 MNHEY, CDR2 SVGEGT. This CDR3 region has 15 residues. The CDR3, as DNA: TGTGCCAGCAGCCGTGACTATCGGGTAGGAGAGACCCAGTACTTC. Translating it yields CASSRDYRVGETQYF.

The chain couples TRBV5-1 to TRBJ2-7; possibly TRBD1 for D (6 bases). CDR3 size: 12 residues. Trimming left V 3 bases short and J 6 bases short, with 10 bases between. Germline V gives CDR1 SGHRS, CDR2 YFSETQ. The CDR3 region has the DNA TGCGCCAGCAGCTCCCAGGGGTCCGAGCAGTACTTC. Amino acids: CASSSQGSEQYF.

The chain joins TRBV5-4 to TRBJ2-1; 13 positions match TRBD2. CDR1 and CDR2 (germline): SGHNT, YYREEE (reference sequence). The length of the CDR3 is 15 residues. V lost 4 bases, J lost 11 bases, and 9 bases stayed unmatched. Written as DNA, the CDR3 is TGTGCCAGCAGCCCGCGGACTAGCGGGGGTCTAAAGCAGTTCTTC. This gives the protein CASSPRTSGGLKQFF.

The gene calls are TRBV5-5 and TRBJ2-5; 14 nucleotides align to TRBD2. In germline, CDR1 is SGHKS, CDR2 YYEKEE (reference sequence). The ends lost 2 bases at V and 4 bases at J; junction bases unmatched: 1. This CDR3 is built from 15 residues. CDR3 amino acids: CASSFGLAGGETQYF. The CDR3 coding sequence is TGTGCCAGCAGCTTTGGACTAGCGGGAGGAGAGACCCAGTACTTC. Complete variable domain (other parts from reference TRBV5-5 and TRBJ2-5): DAGVTQSPTHLIKTRGQQVTLRCSPISGHKSVSWYQQVLGQGPQFIFQYYEKEERGRGNFPDRFSARQFPNYSSELNVNALLLGDSALYLCASSFGLAGGETQYFGPGTRLLVL.

V gene TRBV4-3 combines with J gene TRBJ1-2; D is unresolved. This CDR3 contains 15 residues. Trimming took off 1 base at V and 4 bases at J, with 13 bases between the two ends. CDR1 is LGHNA and CDR2 is YSLEER in the germline V gene. The CDR3 loop reads CASSQGAAGGYGYTF. The CDR3 DNA is TGCGCCAGCAGCCAAGGTGCGGCTGGTGGCTATGGCTACACCTTC.

The chain combines TRBV7-2 with TRBJ2-7, with TRBD1 matching 9 bases. Trimming at V came to 5 bases and at J to 6 bases, leaving 11 bases not matched to a gene. The CDR3 has 15 amino acids. Germline V gene data show CDR1 as SGHTA and CDR2 as FQGNSA. This CDR3 reads CASSLGGQGGPEQYF. CDR3 nucleotides: TGTGCCAGCAGCCTGGGGGGACAGGGCGGTCCCGAGCAGTACTTC.

The chain couples TRBV23-1 to TRBJ2-5; TRBD1 matches at 8 bases. TRBV23-1 is sorted into the ORF group, with uncertain function. This CDR3 comprises 17 residues. Trimming cost V 3 bases and J 3 bases; bases outside gene matches: 12. The CDR3 DNA reads as TGCGCCAGCAGTCACCCCTTCCCGGGACAGGTAAAAGAGACCCAGTACTTC. Its protein product is CASSHPFPGQVKETQYF.

The rearrangement links TRBV12-5 to TRBJ1-5; TRBD1 might be the D (6 bases). Trimming shortened V by 2 bases and J by 0 bases, and 8 bases separated the two germline ends. In germline, CDR1 is LGHNT, CDR2 FRNRAP. This CDR3 region has 15 residues. The CDR3 sequence: CASGLKGDSNQPQHF. CDR3 DNA sequence: TGTGCTAGTGGTTTGAAGGGGGATAGCAATCAGCCCCAGCATTTT.

The V and J genes are TRBV6-5 and TRBJ1-2; D is unclear. The CDR3 sequence is 14 residues long. With 4 bases removed from V and 4 bases from J, the gap between germline ends came to 13 bases. In germline, CDR1 is MNHEY, CDR2 SVGAGI. CDR3: CASSSAGRGYGYTF. The CDR3, as DNA: TGTGCCAGCAGTTCCGCGGGCCGGGGCTATGGCTACACCTTC.

The rearrangement links TRBV2 to TRBJ1-5; 8 nucleotides match TRBD1. This CDR3 spans 13 amino acids. Germline CDR1 SNHLY, CDR2 FYNNEI. V lost 5 bases, J lost 5 bases, and 2 bases stayed unmatched. CDR3 coding DNA: TGTGCCAGCAGTAAGGGACAGGATCAGCCCCAGCATTTT. Protein: CASSKGQDQPQHF.

The chain couples TRBV5-4 to TRBJ2-3; no firm D call. With 0 bases removed from V and 0 bases from J, the gap between germline ends came to 8 bases. The CDR3 contains 15 residues. Germline V gene sequence: CDR1 SGHNT, CDR2 YYREEE (reference sequence). CDR3 amino acids: CASSLGLASTDTQYF. CDR3 DNA: TGTGCCAGCAGCTTGGGGCTGGCTAGCACAGATACGCAGTATTTT.

The J gene is TRBJ1-5, the V gene TRBV28; 9 nucleotides match TRBD1. Germline V CDR1 and CDR2: MDHEN, SYDVKM. J gave up 1 base and V 6 bases, and 10 bases lay outside the gene matches. The CDR3 length is 17 residues. The DNA of the CDR3 is TGTGCCAGCAGAGCCTCTTCACAGGGGGCGAGCAATCAGCCCCAGCATTTT. As protein: CASRASSQGASNQPQHF.

This chain links TRBV20-1 with TRBJ2-5; 7 bases fit TRBD2. CDR3 length: 17 amino acids. Looked up from germline, CDR1 is DFQATT and CDR2 is SNEGSKA (reference sequence). V gave up 3 bases and J gave up 5 bases; unmatched junction bases: 18. CDR3 in amino acids: CSASGSGWLAAGETQYF. CDR3 nucleotide sequence: TGCAGTGCTAGTGGTTCGGGTTGGCTAGCGGCCGGCGAGACCCAGTACTTC.

The genes are TRBV7-2 and TRBJ2-7, with D possibly being TRBD2 (5 bases). Between the trimmed V and J ends, which lost 5 bases and 2 bases, there was a span of 13 bases. Germline V gives CDR1 SGHTA, CDR2 FQGNSA. The CDR3 totals 14 residues. This CDR3 reads CASSRQRSAYEQYF. The CDR3 nucleotides are TGTGCCAGCAGCCGCCAGCGGTCGGCCTACGAGCAGTACTTC.

The chain recombines TRBV7-9 with TRBJ2-2, with TRBD2 as a possible D gene (6 bases). CDR1 is SEHNR, CDR2 FQNEAQ, per germline (reference sequence). Trimming shortened V by 3 bases and J by 4 bases, and 12 bases separated the two germline ends. The CDR3 has 15 residues. CDR3 in DNA: TGTGCCAGCAGCTTGGGAAATAGCGGCACCGGGGAGCTGTTTTTT. Translating it yields CASSLGNSGTGELFF.

The chain joins TRBV11-3 to TRBJ2-3, with TRBD2 matching over 15 bases. There are 16 residues in the CDR3. Germline lookup yields CDR1 SGHNT and CDR2 YENEEA. V trimming: 5 bases; J trimming: 3 bases; junction bases outside the gene matches: 3. The CDR3 coding sequence is TGTGCCAGCAGCCCGGGGACTAGCGGGAGGACAGATACGCAGTATTTT. Encoded protein: CASSPGTSGRTDTQYF.

The V gene is TRBV10-1, the J gene TRBJ2-7; TRBD1 matches 7 bases. The CDR3 consists of 16 residues. Germline values: CDR1 WNHNN, CDR2 SYGVQD (reference sequence). Trimming cost V 3 bases and J 0 bases; bases outside gene matches: 8. The CDR3 loop is CASSDSGQLSSYEQYF. CDR3 coding DNA: TGCGCCAGCAGTGACTCGGGACAGTTAAGCTCCTACGAGCAGTACTTC.

The J gene is TRBJ2-7, the V gene TRBV9; D is possibly TRBD2 (6 bases). V dropped 0 bases and J dropped 3 bases, with 13 bases sitting between them. Germline V gene data show CDR1 as SGDLS and CDR2 as YYNGEE. This CDR3 is built from 15 residues. This chain's CDR3 is CASSVGGGHYYEQYF. CDR3 DNA sequence: TGTGCCAGCAGCGTAGGGGGAGGACATTACTACGAGCAGTACTTC.

The chain couples TRBV28 to TRBJ2-6, with 9 positions matching TRBD1. Germline V gene data show CDR1 as MDHEN and CDR2 as SYDVKM. CDR3 length: 18 amino acids. With 6 bases clipped from V and 0 bases from J, the junction kept 9 bases outside the gene matches. CDR3 loop: CASRLTGQGTSGANVLTF. CDR3 nucleotide sequence: TGTGCCAGCAGACTCACGGGACAGGGTACCTCTGGGGCCAACGTCCTGACTTTC.

The DNA of the CDR3 is TGTGCCACCAGCATAACAGGGTTCACCGGGGAGCTGTTTTTT. It yields the protein CATSITGFTGELFF. This chain uses TRBV15 with TRBJ2-2, with a weak D call TRBD1 (6 bases). This CDR3 is 14 amino acids long. Trimming pared 4 bases from V and 4 bases from J, leaving 10 bases between. CDR1 and CDR2 from the germline V gene are LNHNV and YYDKDF (reference sequence).

CDR3 sequence: CASSGGQVGNQPQHF. For the CDR3, the DNA is TGTGCCAGTAGTGGGGGACAGGTAGGCAATCAGCCCCAGCATTTT. This chain connects TRBV19 to TRBJ1-5, with 8 bases identical to TRBD1. The CDR3 consists of 15 residues. Germline V lookup: CDR1 LNHDA, CDR2 SQIVND (reference sequence). Trimming took 5 bases from V and 2 from J; bases not matched to a gene: 5.

In DNA form, the CDR3 reads TGCAGCGTTCGGGGACACTACGAGCAGTACTTC. Translating gives CSVRGHYEQYF. V and J are TRBV29-1 and TRBJ2-7, with D perhaps TRBD1 (6 bases). Trimming cost V 5 bases and J 3 bases, with 8 bases left between them. This CDR3 comprises 11 residues. Germline values: CDR1 SQVTM, CDR2 ANQGSEA.

This chain uses TRBV30 with TRBJ1-6, with D uncertain. Germline CDR1 is GTSNPN and CDR2 is SVGIG (reference sequence). The CDR3 spans 13 residues. V lost 2 bases to trimming and J lost 15 bases, with 17 bases between them. CDR3 sequence: CAWSPPTPPGLHF. The CDR3 bases are TGTGCCTGGAGTCCACCAACCCCGCCGGGCCTCCACTTT.

The rearrangement joins TRBV5-1 to TRBJ2-1, with D unresolved. Germline V gene sequence: CDR1 SGHRS, CDR2 YFSETQ. The CDR3 is made up of 15 amino acids. V was pared by 0 bases and J by 0 bases, with 7 bases between. The chain's CDR3 is CASSLGISSYNEQFF. As DNA, the CDR3 is TGCGCCAGCAGCTTGGGAATTAGCTCCTACAATGAGCAGTTCTTC.